This passage covers 15 T cell receptor beta chains from one sample sequenced in a study of CD4 T cells in relation to SARS-CoV-2 and coronaviruses. Data came from immunoSEQ multiplex PCR; TCRdb stores just in-frame clones and leaves some out. Among approximately 64,000 clones, about 94% were seen once, and the ten largest hold 0.12% to 0.15%. Unexposed donor CD4+ T cells date from about 2011-2018, before the COVID-19 pandemic. The sequencing sample was made of naive CD4+ T cells from PBMCs. Regarding subset: naive CD4+ T cells isolated by negative enrichment. All receptors come from a human donor in good health.

The genes are TRBV14 and TRBJ1-3; 8 nucleotides align to TRBD1. Losses at the gene ends were 6 bases for V and 1 base for J; bases not matched to a gene: 17. This CDR3 has 19 residues. Germline assignment: CDR1 SGHDN and CDR2 FVKESK. CDR3 sequence (DNA): TGTGCCAGCAGTCGAACCCTTGGGACAGGCGGCCGGTCTGGAAACACCATATATTTT. It translates to CASSRTLGTGGRSGNTIYF. Full variable domain (remainder filled in from reference TRBV14 and TRBJ1-3): EAGVTQFPSHSVIEKGQTVTLRCDPISGHDNLYWYRRVMGKEIKFLLHFVKESKQDESGMPNNRFLAERTGGTYSTLKVQPAELEDSGVYFCASSRTLGTGGRSGNTIYFGEGSWLTVV.

This chain links TRBV28 with TRBJ2-7; no clear D gene. The CDR3 has 13 residues. Germline V gene sequence: CDR1 MDHEN, CDR2 SYDVKM. The V and J ends lost 3 bases and 0 bases respectively, with 6 bases between them. In DNA, the CDR3 is TGTGCCAGCAGTTTCCGCATCTCCTACGAGCAGTACTTC. Residues: CASSFRISYEQYF.

The chain uses TRBV5-1 and TRBJ2-3; D remains unclear. The CDR3 is 14 amino acids. Trimming shortened V by 3 bases and J by 2 bases, and 10 bases separated the two germline ends. Germline CDR1 and CDR2: SGHRS and YFSETQ. The CDR3 DNA is TGCGCCAGCAGCTCCGGGCAGTTCACAGATACGCAGTATTTT. Translated: CASSSGQFTDTQYF.

The genes are TRBV4-2 and TRBJ2-3; no clear D gene. V dropped 1 base and J dropped 3 bases, with 5 bases sitting between them. This CDR3 spans 13 amino acids. CDR1 LGHNA and CDR2 YNFKEQ come from the germline V gene. CDR3 DNA sequence: TGTGCCAGCAGCCAAGCTCTGACAGATACGCAGTATTTT. Residues: CASSQALTDTQYF.

The rearrangement links TRBV13 to TRBJ2-7; possible D gene TRBD1, 6 bases. The CDR3 is 17 residues long. Trimming left V 3 bases short and J 0 bases short, with 18 bases between. Germline CDR1 is PRHDT and CDR2 is FYEKMQ (reference sequence). The CDR3 is CASSFHAGTLSSYEQYF. The CDR3 DNA reads TGTGCCAGCAGCTTCCATGCCGGGACACTGAGCTCCTACGAGCAGTACTTC.

The chain couples TRBV27 to TRBJ2-7; 9 positions match TRBD1. V dropped 5 bases and J dropped 1; count of bases not matched to a gene: 9. This CDR3 comprises 16 residues. CDR1 and CDR2 (germline): MNHEY, SMNVEV (reference sequence). In nucleotides, the CDR3 is TGTGCCAGCAGTACCCTGACAGGGGGGAGGTCCTACGAGCAGTACTTC. Translating it yields CASSTLTGGRSYEQYF.

This chain links TRBV5-8 with TRBJ1-5, with D possibly matching TRBD1 (5 bases). The CDR3 is 16 amino acids. V dropped 0 bases and J dropped 6 bases, with 16 bases sitting between them. Germline CDR1 and CDR2: SGHTS and YDEGEE. The CDR3 reads CASSLGMVGGTQPQHF. The CDR3 DNA sequence: TGTGCCAGCAGCTTGGGTATGGTCGGGGGTACTCAGCCCCAGCATTTT.

This clone was seen a few times. The CDR3 protein is CASSWGGRDYGYTF. CDR3 sequence (DNA): TGTGCCAGCAGCTGGGGGGGCCGTGACTATGGCTACACCTTC. The chain couples TRBV6-2 or TRBV6-3 to TRBJ1-2, with D perhaps matching TRBD1 (6 bases). V was shortened by 6 bases and J by 3 bases, with 14 bases between the two germline ends. CDR1 is MNHEY and CDR2 is SVGEGT in the germline V gene. This CDR3 region has 14 residues.

The genes are TRBV28 and TRBJ1-1; D remains unclear. The CDR3 has 15 residues. The ends were cut back, 5 bases at V and 6 bases at J, with 19 bases in the middle. CDR1 and CDR2 from the germline V gene are MDHEN and SYDVKM. CDR3 nucleotides: TGTGCCAGCAGTCCTGGCTCGAATCACCGCGCTGAAGCTTTCTTT. This gives the protein CASSPGSNHRAEAFF.

V gene TRBV7-3 combines with J gene TRBJ2-5; 11 nucleotides align to TRBD2. The CDR3 covers 16 residues. Germline CDR1 reads SGHTA; CDR2 reads FQGTGA. With 5 bases clipped from V and 1 base from J, the junction kept 6 bases outside the gene matches. Here the CDR3 reads CASSRGTSGSQETQYF. The DNA for the CDR3 is TGTGCCAGCAGCCGCGGCACTAGCGGGAGCCAAGAGACCCAGTACTTC.

The rearrangement uses TRBV5-1 and TRBJ2-7; 10 positions match TRBD2. CDR1 and CDR2 (germline): SGHRS, YFSETQ. After removal of 4 bases from V and 5 bases from J, the junction contained 6 bases not matched to a gene. CDR3 size: 14 residues. CDR3 nucleotides: TGCGCCAGCAGCCTAGCGGGAGCTCCCCACGAGCAGTACTTC. This gives the protein CASSLAGAPHEQYF.

The chain employs TRBV5-1 and TRBJ1-2; 7 positions match TRBD1. Germline assignment: CDR1 SGHRS and CDR2 YFSETQ. Germline trimming cut 4 bases from V and 1 base from J; bases unmatched to any gene: 7. This CDR3 is 15 amino acids long. The CDR3 DNA sequence: TGCGCCAGCAGCCCCGGGACAGCCATTAACTATGGCTACACCTTC. It translates to CASSPGTAINYGYTF. The variable domain in full, completed from reference TRBV5-1 and TRBJ1-2, reads KAGVTQTPRYLIKTRGQQVTLSCSPISGHRSVSWYQQTPGQGLQFLFEYFSETQRNKGNFPGRFSGRQFSNSRSEMNVSTLELGDSALYLCASSPGTAINYGYTFGSGTRLTVV.

The V gene is TRBV2, the J gene TRBJ1-1; maybe TRBD1 (5 bases). Germline CDR1 and CDR2: SNHLY and FYNNEI. This CDR3 region has 16 residues. Trimming stripped 4 bases from V and 0 bases from J, with 15 bases between. Written as DNA, the CDR3 is TGTGCCAGCAGTGGATCACGCCGGGGGATGAACACTGAAGCTTTCTTT. This gives the protein CASSGSRRGMNTEAFF.

This sequence joins TRBV4-2 and TRBJ2-1; 9 bases are a match to TRBD1. CDR1 and CDR2 from the germline V gene are LGHNA and YNFKEQ. Trimming at V came to 6 bases and at J to 0 bases, leaving 3 bases not matched to a gene. CDR3 size: 15 residues. The CDR3 loop is CASREDRGSYNEQFF. The DNA for the CDR3 is TGTGCCAGCAGGGAGGACAGGGGCTCCTACAATGAGCAGTTCTTC.

The chain uses TRBV7-3 and TRBJ2-1, with D possibly matching TRBD2 (5 bases). This CDR3 contains 14 residues. Between the trimmed V and J ends, which lost 5 bases and 12 bases, there was a span of 20 bases. Germline V gene sequence: CDR1 SGHTA, CDR2 FQGTGA. CDR3 sequence: CASSTSSRSGTQFF. The CDR3 DNA reads TGTGCCAGCAGCACCTCATCTCGAAGCGGAACGCAGTTCTTC.